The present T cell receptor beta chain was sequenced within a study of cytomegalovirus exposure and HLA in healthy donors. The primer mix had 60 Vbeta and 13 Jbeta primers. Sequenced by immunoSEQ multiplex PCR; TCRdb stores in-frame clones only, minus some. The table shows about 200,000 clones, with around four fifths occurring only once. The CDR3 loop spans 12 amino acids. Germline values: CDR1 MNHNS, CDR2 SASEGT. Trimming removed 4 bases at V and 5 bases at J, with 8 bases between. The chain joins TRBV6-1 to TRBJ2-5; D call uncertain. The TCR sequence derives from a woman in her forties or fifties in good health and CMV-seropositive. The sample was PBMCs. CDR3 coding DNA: TGTGCCAGCAGTGCAACATGGGAGACCCAGTACTTC. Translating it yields CASSATWETQYF.